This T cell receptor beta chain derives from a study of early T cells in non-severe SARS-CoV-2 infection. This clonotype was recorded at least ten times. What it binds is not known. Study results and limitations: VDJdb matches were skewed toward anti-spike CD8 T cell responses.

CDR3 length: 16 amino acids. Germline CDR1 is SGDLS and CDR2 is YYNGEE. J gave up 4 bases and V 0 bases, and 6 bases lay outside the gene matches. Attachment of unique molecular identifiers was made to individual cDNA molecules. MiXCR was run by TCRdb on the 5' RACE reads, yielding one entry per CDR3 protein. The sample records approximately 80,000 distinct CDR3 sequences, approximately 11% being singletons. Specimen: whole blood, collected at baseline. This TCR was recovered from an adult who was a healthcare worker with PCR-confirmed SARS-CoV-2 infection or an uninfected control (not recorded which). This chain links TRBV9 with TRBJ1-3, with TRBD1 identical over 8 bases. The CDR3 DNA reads TGTGCCAGCAGCGTAGCTCTACGGACAGGGGGAAACACCATATATTTT. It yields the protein CASSVALRTGGNTIYF. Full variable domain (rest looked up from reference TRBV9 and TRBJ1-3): DSGVTQTPKHLITATGQRVTLRCSPRSGDLSVYWYQQSLDQGLQFLIQYYNGEERAKGNILERFSAQQFPDLHSELNLSSLELGDSALYFCASSVALRTGGNTIYFGEGSWLTVV.